This note documents a single TCR beta chain sequence. This clonotype occurred a few times. Its antigen is currently not known. No base-level quality is on record; no much larger clone is a single base apart. The sample belongs to a study of blood T cells in healthy people across ages (dated by TCRdb to between 2014 and 2016). The study in broad terms: In model experiments, roughly one uniquely barcoded TCR beta cDNA molecule per two T cells was captured by template switching. The study measured age-related changes in TCR beta repertoire diversity using deep sequencing normalized with unique cDNA molecular identifiers. The donors were split into four age groups: young (average about 16 years), middle-aged (39), aged (62) and long-lived (approximately 80). Donors of different ages were randomly distributed across sequencing lanes to avoid experimental bias. The study analyzed two additional independent replicas of 1 million unique cDNA reads from the same blood draw for two donors, one aged 18 to 30 and one aged 80 or older. Beyond this particular receptor, the publication reports: The long-lived group showed more naive CD4+ T cells, fewer expanded clones and increased TCR diversity than the aged group, suggesting age selection. Estimates of total diversity from one million sequenced T cells were regarded as lower bounds and underestimates. Bulk unsorted PBMC profiling prevented conclusive comparison of naive and antigen-experienced compartments. Because donor CMV infection status was unknown, age-related changes in expanded clonotypes were potentially confounded. As age increased, observed TCR beta diversity per million T cells dropped in a roughly linear way, and a significant reduction was already evident by age around 41. Observed TCR beta diversity correlated strongly with the percentage of naive T cells measured by flow cytometry.

Library creation used 5' RACE. The sample was run on an Illumina HiSeq 2500. A second PCR of 7 to 11 cycles was performed with a sample-barcoded 5' primer and a J-beta primer mix. A template-switch 5' adaptor carrying 12 random nucleotides introduced a unique molecular identifier onto each TCR beta cDNA molecule. Each sample yielded at least 3 million CDR3-containing paired-end reads. All of the RNA was converted into first-strand cDNA using the Mint cDNA synthesis kit, with a TRBC-specific oligonucleotide serving as the primer. After uracil-DNA glycosylase treatment, a first 18-cycle PCR used universal primers M1SS and BC2_uni_R on all cDNA. For the original study's pipeline: Normalization of each sample was performed by random selection of 1 million high-quality reads, each carrying a distinct molecular identifier. Instead of being binned into consensus sequences, reads that shared molecular identifiers were thrown out. MiTCR, run with a Q25 quality threshold and the strictest error-elimination algorithm, handled CDR3 identification, clonotype clustering and error correction. Lower-bound total TCR beta diversity was estimated with a nonparametric unseen species model using Euler transformation. TCRdb applied fastp at Q25 and MiXCR to the public reads, then kept only in-frame beta chains. Identical CDR3 proteins give one entry, which carries the most common genes and DNA. The V and J calls shown here were made by TCRdb, not taken from the authors' results. This sample gives roughly 730,000 distinct CDR3 sequences in total; roughly three fifths of them show up just once. More than 25% of the sample is held by the ten biggest clonotypes.

The donors were roughly 40 Caucasian individuals from Russia, aged about 6 to 100 years, who were systemically healthy. Each donor gave ten milliliters of peripheral blood, collected into EDTA-treated Vacutainer tubes. Ficoll-Paque density-gradient centrifugation was used to isolate PBMCs, with at least 7 million per sample. Trizol reagent was used to extract total RNA from the PBMCs, yielding at least 5.5 micrograms per sample. The percentages of naive CD45RAhigh/CD27high T cells were determined by flow cytometry on a PBMC aliquot from every donor. At the junction V is shortened by 5 bases and J by 0 bases, with 24 bases in between. The CDR3 sequence holds 19 residues, the cysteine and phenylalanine included. Only the CDR3 part of the read is kept: 57 bases, read in frame from the first base. The germline V gene gives CDR1 as MNHNS and CDR2 as SASEGT.

The sequence derives from a middle-aged man in good health. The specimen was blood. The sequence joins TRBV6-1 to TRBJ2-3, with the D call tentatively TRBD1 or TRBD2, each fitting 5 bases. CDR3 region: CASSPNSQPGGVSTDTQYF. The bases are TGTGCCAGCAGTCCAAATTCCCAACCTGGGGGAGTAAGCACAGATACGCAGTATTTT.